The clone carrying this T cell receptor (beta chain) came up many times. The time point denotes: patch test 1, 2 weeks after DPC sensitization. Noted treatment: therapeutic diphenylcyclopropenone sensitization with weekly scalp DPC. These data originate in a study of human T cells and chemical hapten exposure. TCRdb passed the RACE reads through MiXCR, listing each CDR3 protein once. The table has some 380,000 distinct CDR3 sequences, roughly 5% seen once. Germline V gives CDR1 SGDLS, CDR2 YYNGEE. The CDR3 is 17 amino acids. V lost 4 bases and J 0 bases, leaving 17 bases between the germline ends. This material consisted of whole blood, taken in connection with sensitization to the hapten diphenylcyclopropenone (DPC). This chain links TRBV9 with TRBJ1-3; D is uncertain. This clonotype was sampled from a woman in her 50s with alopecia areata. Some clones in this sample may be carry-over from other donors' samples. The CDR3 reads CASSPRKGRFSGNTIYF. For the CDR3, the DNA is TGTGCCAGCAGCCCCCGTAAGGGCAGGTTCTCTGGAAACACCATATATTTT.